This is a list of T cell receptor beta chains from one sample in a study of T cells in Graves' hyperthyroidism and ophthalmopathy. MiXCR, run by TCRdb on the multiplex PCR reads, gives a single entry per CDR3 protein. The sample lists some 800,000 distinct CDR3 sequences; over 35% were seen once. Input material: blood. These receptors came from a man between 18 and 29 years old with Graves' hyperthyroidism. Each CDR3 is given with its conserved first and last residue. D genes are given only for firm matches. Clone size is not always given. Where it is, it says once, few, many or a class for expanded clones.

J gene	V gene	D gene	clone size	CDR3 DNA	CDR3 protein
TRBJ1-5	TRBV28	NA	NA	TGTGCCAGCAGTTTCCCAGAGAAGTATCAGCCCCAGCATTTT	CASSFPEKYQPQHF
TRBJ2-5	TRBV4-1	NA	NA	TGCGCCAGCAGCCAAGAAGCCATTAAAGAGACCCAGTACTTC	CASSQEAIKETQYF
TRBJ1-1	TRBV7-2	NA	NA	TGTGCCAGCAGCCAAGGGGGGATGGGGCCTGAAGCTTTCTTT	CASSQGGMGPEAFF
TRBJ1-1	TRBV25-1	TRBD1	many	TGTGCCAGCAGTGAAGGCCCAGGGGGCAAGACTGAAGCTTTCTTT	CASSEGPGGKTEAFF
TRBJ1-2	TRBV25-1	NA	NA	TGTGCCAGCAGTCCCGAGGGTTTCCAGGGCTACACCTTC	CASSPEGFQGYTF
TRBJ1-4	TRBV2	TRBD1	few	TGTGCCAGCAGGTTGACAGGGGGGACCCATAATGAAAAACTGTTTTTT	CASRLTGGTHNEKLFF
TRBJ2-5	TRBV4-1	TRBD2	NA	TGCGCCAGCAGCACCCGGGGGGAAGAGACCCAGTACTTC	CASSTRGEETQYF
TRBJ1-2	TRBV20-1	TRBD1	NA	TGCAGTGCTACCGGGACAGACATCAACTATGGCTACACCTTC	CSATGTDINYGYTF
TRBJ2-2	TRBV9	NA	NA	TGTGCCAGCAGTAACAGGGGGGAGCTGTTTTTT	CASSNRGELFF
TRBJ1-1	TRBV20-1	NA	many	TGCAGTGCTAGCCAGGGAGGAGGTCGACATACTGAAGCTTTCTTT	CSASQGGGRHTEAFF
TRBJ1-2	TRBV10-3	NA	many	TGTGCCACCTCGGACCTCTTTGGCTACACCTTC	CATSDLFGYTF
TRBJ2-7	TRBV6-6	TRBD2	NA	TGTGCCAGCAGTTACGGGGCTAGCGGGCCAACCTACGAGCAGTACTTC	CASSYGASGPTYEQYF
TRBJ1-6	TRBV20-1	NA	many	TGCAGTGCTAGTCCCGGTGCGCCACCCCTCCACTTT	CSASPGAPPLHF
TRBJ2-7	TRBV10-3	TRBD2	NA	TGTGCCACCGGGACTAGCGGGTTTTCTGGGGAGCAGTACTTC	CATGTSGFSGEQYF
TRBJ1-5	TRBV7-2	NA	NA	TGTGCCAGCAGCTTAGAGCCTCGGGGGCCCATCATGGCCCAGCATTTT	CASSLEPRGPIMAQHF
TRBJ1-1	TRBV5-1	NA	few	TGCGCCAGCAGCGGGCAGGCGGTGAACACTGAAGCTTTCTTT	CASSGQAVNTEAFF
TRBJ2-2	TRBV9	TRBD1	NA	TGTGCCAGCAGCGTAGAACGACAGGGGATGATGACCGGGGAGCTGTTTTTT	CASSVERQGMMTGELFF
TRBJ2-5	TRBV12-3/TRBV12-4	NA	few	TGTGCCAGCAGTTTAGGAGCTCTTGAAGAGACCCAGTACTTC	CASSLGALEETQYF
TRBJ1-1	TRBV29-1	NA	NA	TGCAGCGTCTCCCCGAACACTGAAGCTTTCTTT	CSVSPNTEAFF
TRBJ1-6	TRBV9	NA	NA	TGTGCCAGCAGCTCCCAAGGCACCGTGAAACCTAATTCACCCCTCCACTTT	CASSSQGTVKPNSPLHF
TRBJ1-1	TRBV6-5	NA	NA	TGTGCCAGCAGTTCGGACAGCCTGAACACTGAAGCTTTCTTT	CASSSDSLNTEAFF
TRBJ1-3	TRBV2	NA	few	TGTGCCAGCCAGAGAGAGTTTGGAAACACCATATATTTT	CASQREFGNTIYF
TRBJ2-7	TRBV6-5	NA	few	TGTGCCAGCAGTGAAGACCGAGGAACCTACGAGCAGTACTTC	CASSEDRGTYEQYF
TRBJ2-5	TRBV9	NA	few	TGTGCCAGCAGCCCCGGGGGACACCTCCAAGAGACCCAGTACTTC	CASSPGGHLQETQYF
TRBJ1-2	TRBV10-2	TRBD1	NA	TGCGCCAGCAGTGAGTCCGGGACAGGTACTAACTATGGCTACACCTTC	CASSESGTGTNYGYTF
TRBJ2-5	TRBV19	TRBD1	NA	TGTGCCAGTAGCAGTCCAGGGGGCGCCCCCTCGGAGACCCAGTACTTC	CASSSPGGAPSETQYF
TRBJ2-2	TRBV6-1	NA	NA	TGTGCCAGCACATTTCGGGGGCGTAGCGGGGAGCTGTTTTTT	CASTFRGRSGELFF
TRBJ1-1	TRBV10-3	TRBD1	many	TGTGCCATCAGTGACGACAGGGTGAACACTGAAGCTTTCTTT	CAISDDRVNTEAFF
TRBJ1-5	TRBV20-1	NA	many	TGCAGTGCTAACGCGGGGGATCAGGATCAGCCCCAGCATTTT	CSANAGDQDQPQHF
TRBJ2-2	TRBV29-1	TRBD2	many	TGCAGCGTTGATATTGCGGGGGTGGTCGGGGAGCTGTTTTTT	CSVDIAGVVGELFF
TRBJ2-2	TRBV2	TRBD2	NA	TGTGCCAGCAGCCTAGCGGGACACACCGGGGAGCTGTTTTTT	CASSLAGHTGELFF
TRBJ2-6	TRBV2	TRBD1	many	TGTGCCAGCAGTAAGGACAGGACGACCTCTGGGGCCAACGTCCTGACTTTC	CASSKDRTTSGANVLTF
TRBJ1-4	TRBV6-5	NA	few	TGTGCCAGCACGGGGGGCGGCGAAAAACTGTTTTTT	CASTGGGEKLFF
TRBJ1-6	TRBV4-1	NA	NA	TGTGCCAGCAGCCGGGGGCCCCTCCACTTT	CASSRGPLHF
TRBJ2-7	TRBV7-6	TRBD1	many	TGTGCCAGCAGCTTAGCCGGCTGGACAGGGGACGACGAGCAGTACTTC	CASSLAGWTGDDEQYF
TRBJ1-1	TRBV7-9	NA	few	TGTGCCAGCAGCTTCCATACAGGGAACACTGAAGCTTTCTTT	CASSFHTGNTEAFF
TRBJ1-1	TRBV19	NA	many	TGTGCCAGTACCAGGGGCCCTGAAGCTTTCTTT	CASTRGPEAFF
TRBJ1-5	TRBV19	TRBD1	few	TGTGCCAGTAGTGTGGACAGGGGTAGCAATCAGCCCCAGCATTTT	CASSVDRGSNQPQHF
TRBJ2-5	TRBV7-7	NA	many	TGTGCTAGCAGCTTATCCCCTAGCGCTCAAGAGACCCAGTACTTC	CASSLSPSAQETQYF
TRBJ2-7	TRBV10-2	TRBD2	NA	TGTGCCGCAGGACTAGCGGGAAGACACGAGCAGTACTTC	CAAGLAGRHEQYF
TRBJ2-7	TRBV19	NA	NA	TGTGCCAGTAGTATCGGGGGTATCGCCTGCGAGCAGTACTTC	CASSIGGIACEQYF
TRBJ1-1	TRBV7-9	NA	many	TGTGCCAGCAGCTTAGTTCTTCGTACTGAAGCTTTCTTT	CASSLVLRTEAFF
TRBJ2-7	TRBV29-1	NA	NA	TGCAGCGCTGAGTTGGTGGGCAGGACCACTTCCTACGAGCGGTACTTC	CSAELVGRTTSYERYF
TRBJ2-5	TRBV29-1	TRBD2	many	TGCAGCCTGGGACTAGGGGAGACCCAGTACTTC	CSLGLGETQYF
TRBJ1-2	TRBV6-1	NA	NA	TGTGCCAGTGGCTGGGGCGGCCTTGGCTACACCTTC	CASGWGGLGYTF
TRBJ1-5	TRBV19	NA	many	TGTGCCAGTAGCTATGACTTTAACCAGCCCCAGCATTTT	CASSYDFNQPQHF
TRBJ1-3	TRBV6-1	NA	NA	TGTGCCAGCAGTGCCCGGGACGGTGGAAACACCATATATTTT	CASSARDGGNTIYF
TRBJ1-4	TRBV5-1	NA	few	TGCGCCAGCAGCGTGACTTTTCAGTCTAATGAAAAACTGTTTTTT	CASSVTFQSNEKLFF
TRBJ2-5	TRBV7-2	NA	once	TGTGCCAGCAGCTGGGGGGGGCGTAGGGAGACCCAGTACTTC	CASSWGGRRETQYF
TRBJ2-7	TRBV20-1	TRBD1	NA	TGCAGTGCTAGAGAGGGGGGACAGGGGGCGCGTGAGCAGTACTTC	CSAREGGQGAREQYF
TRBJ1-3	TRBV9	NA	NA	TGTGCCAGCAGCGTAGAACAGAACACCATATATTTT	CASSVEQNTIYF
TRBJ2-5	TRBV15	TRBD1	many	TGTGCCACCAGCGGACGGGACAGGGTGACGGAGACCCAGTACTTC	CATSGRDRVTETQYF
TRBJ1-2	TRBV7-6	NA	NA	TGTGCCAGCAGCCCGGCCTCCGGGGTCGATGGCTACACCTTC	CASSPASGVDGYTF
TRBJ1-1	TRBV29-1	NA	many	TGCAGCGTTGAGTGGAGTGGGGAAGAAGCTTTCTTT	CSVEWSGEEAFF
TRBJ1-2	TRBV7-9	TRBD1	NA	TGTGCCAGCAGCCCAGACAGGGGGCACAGCACCTTC	CASSPDRGHSTF
TRBJ2-2	TRBV19	TRBD1	NA	TGTGCCAGCAGTTACGTTGGGGCAGGGGGCACCGGGGAGCTGTTTTTT	CASSYVGAGGTGELFF
TRBJ2-7	TRBV20-1	NA	NA	TGCAGTGCTAGAGTAATAGTCGGCGGCTACGAGCAGTACTTC	CSARVIVGGYEQYF
TRBJ2-7	TRBV2	NA	many	TGTGCCAGCAGTGAGAATTTGGGGTACGAGCAGTACTTC	CASSENLGYEQYF
TRBJ2-5	TRBV7-2	NA	NA	TGTGCCACCCTGGGTGAGCGGATTGACCAAGAGACCCAGTACTTC	CATLGERIDQETQYF